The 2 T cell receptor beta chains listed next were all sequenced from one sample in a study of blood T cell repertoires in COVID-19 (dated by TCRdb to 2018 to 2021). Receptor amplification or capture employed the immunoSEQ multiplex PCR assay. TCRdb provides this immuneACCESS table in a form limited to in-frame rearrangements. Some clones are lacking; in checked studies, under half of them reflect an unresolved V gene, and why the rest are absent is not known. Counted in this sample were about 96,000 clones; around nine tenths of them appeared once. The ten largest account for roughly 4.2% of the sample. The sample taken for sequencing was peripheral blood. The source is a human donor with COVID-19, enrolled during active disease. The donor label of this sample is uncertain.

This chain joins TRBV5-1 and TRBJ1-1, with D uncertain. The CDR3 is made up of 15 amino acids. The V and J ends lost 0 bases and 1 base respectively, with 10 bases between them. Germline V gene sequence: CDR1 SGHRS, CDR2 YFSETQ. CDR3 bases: TGCGCCAGCAGCTTGGATGGGCCGGAGAACACTGAAGCTTTCTTT. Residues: CASSLDGPENTEAFF.

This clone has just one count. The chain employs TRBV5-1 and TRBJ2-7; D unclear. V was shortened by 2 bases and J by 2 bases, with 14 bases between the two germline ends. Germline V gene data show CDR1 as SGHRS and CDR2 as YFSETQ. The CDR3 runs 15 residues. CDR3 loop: CASSFRQAPTYEQYF. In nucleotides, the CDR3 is TGCGCCAGCAGCTTTAGGCAGGCCCCAACCTACGAGCAGTACTTC.